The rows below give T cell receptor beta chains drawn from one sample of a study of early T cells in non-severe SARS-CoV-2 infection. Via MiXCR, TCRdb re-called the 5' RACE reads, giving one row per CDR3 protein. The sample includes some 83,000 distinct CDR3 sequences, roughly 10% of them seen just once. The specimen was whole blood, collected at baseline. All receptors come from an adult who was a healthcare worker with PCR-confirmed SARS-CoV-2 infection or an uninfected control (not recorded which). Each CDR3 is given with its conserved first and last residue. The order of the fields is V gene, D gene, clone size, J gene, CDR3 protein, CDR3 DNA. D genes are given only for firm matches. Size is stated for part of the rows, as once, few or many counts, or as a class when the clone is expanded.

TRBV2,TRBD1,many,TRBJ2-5,CASSRQGEETQYF,TGTGCCAGCAGCCGACAGGGAGAGGAGACCCAGTACTTC
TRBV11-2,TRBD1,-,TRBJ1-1,CASSKTGPNTEAFF,TGTGCCAGCAGCAAGACAGGGCCGAACACTGAAGCTTTCTTT
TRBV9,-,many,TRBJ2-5,CASSVGVSPGETQYF,TGTGCCAGCAGCGTAGGGGTTAGCCCGGGGGAGACCCAGTACTTC
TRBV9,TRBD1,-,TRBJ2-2,CASSVLDRAGELFF,TGTGCCAGCAGCGTCCTCGACAGGGCCGGGGAGCTGTTTTTT
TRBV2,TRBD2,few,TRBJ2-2,CASSVYPPTSGSWAGELFF,TGTGCCAGCAGTGTTTACCCCCCTACTAGCGGGAGTTGGGCCGGGGAGCTGTTTTTT
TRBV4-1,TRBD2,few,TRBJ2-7,CASSQDPGREYEQYF,TGCGCCAGCAGCCAAGATCCCGGGCGGGAGTACGAGCAGTACTTC
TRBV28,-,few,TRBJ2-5,CASSFSVQTQYF,TGTGCCAGCAGTTTCTCCGTCCAGACCCAGTACTTC
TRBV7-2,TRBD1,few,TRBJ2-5,CASSFVGQGFWTETQYF,TGTGCCAGCAGCTTTGTGGGACAGGGTTTTTGGACAGAGACCCAGTACTTC
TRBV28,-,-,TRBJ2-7,CASAPGRPPYEQYF,TGTGCCAGCGCGCCCGGAAGGCCCCCCTACGAGCAGTACTTC
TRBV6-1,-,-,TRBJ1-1,CASSVYRVTEAFF,TGTGCCAGCAGTGTTTACAGGGTAACTGAAGCTTTCTTT
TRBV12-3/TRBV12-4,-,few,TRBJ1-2,CASSLAGRGYTF,TGTGCCAGCAGTTTAGCAGGGCGAGGCTACACCTTC
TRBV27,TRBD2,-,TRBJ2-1,CASSSQMAGGYNEQFF,TGTGCCAGCAGTTCACAGATGGCGGGAGGGTACAATGAGCAGTTCTTC
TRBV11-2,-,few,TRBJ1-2,CASSSGSNYGYTF,TGTGCCAGCAGCTCTGGGTCTAACTATGGCTACACCTTC
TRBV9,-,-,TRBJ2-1,CASSVGTLAGNEQFF,TGTGCCAGCAGCGTAGGGACCCTAGCTGGGAATGAGCAGTTCTTC
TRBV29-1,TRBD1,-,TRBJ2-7,CSVVGGQGDSYEQYF,TGCAGCGTTGTGGGTGGACAGGGGGACTCCTACGAGCAGTACTTC
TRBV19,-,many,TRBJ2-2,CASSIAGGHLTGELFF,TGTGCCAGTAGTATAGCCGGAGGTCACCTCACCGGGGAGCTGTTTTTT
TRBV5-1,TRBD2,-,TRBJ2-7,CASSLVSPSGRFPKTYEQYF,TGCGCCAGCAGCTTGGTATCTCCGAGCGGGAGGTTCCCTAAAACCTACGAGCAGTACTTC
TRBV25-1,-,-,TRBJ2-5,CASSESEVAQYF,TGTGCCAGCAGTGAAAGCGAGGTGGCCCAGTACTTC
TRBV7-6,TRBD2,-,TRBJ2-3,CASSLASLAGALRTDTQYF,TGTGCCAGCAGCTTAGCGAGCCTAGCGGGAGCGCTACGCACAGATACGCAGTATTTT
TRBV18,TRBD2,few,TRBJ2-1,CASSPGTSGRDEQFF,TGTGCCAGCTCACCCGGGACTAGCGGGCGGGATGAGCAGTTCTTC
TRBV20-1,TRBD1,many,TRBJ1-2,CSASRGGTGRHGYTF,TGCAGTGCTAGTCGCGGGGGGACAGGGAGACACGGCTACACCTTC
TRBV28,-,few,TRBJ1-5,CASSSSYRDTQHF,TGTGCCAGCAGTTCCTCTTACAGGGATACCCAGCATTTT
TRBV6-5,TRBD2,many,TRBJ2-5,CASSYRLAGNKETQYF,TGTGCCAGCAGTTACCGCTTAGCGGGGAATAAAGAGACCCAGTACTTC
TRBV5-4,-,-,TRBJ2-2,CASSPMGDTGELFF,TGTGCCAGCAGCCCCATGGGGGACACCGGGGAGCTGTTTTTT
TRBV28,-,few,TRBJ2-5,CASSPSGGSSETQYF,TGTGCCAGCAGTCCGAGTGGGGGGAGCTCGGAGACCCAGTACTTC
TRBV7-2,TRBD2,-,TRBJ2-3,CASSYQTSGEWNTQYF,TGTGCCAGCAGTTACCAGACTAGCGGGGAGTGGAATACGCAGTATTTT
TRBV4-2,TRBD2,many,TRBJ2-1,CASSQDMTSALFGEQFF,TGTGCCAGCAGCCAAGATATGACTAGCGCCCTTTTCGGTGAGCAGTTCTTC
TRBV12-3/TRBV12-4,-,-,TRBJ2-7,CASSTRTPNEQYF,TGTGCCAGCAGTACCCGGACTCCCAACGAGCAGTACTTC
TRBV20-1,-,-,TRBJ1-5,CSPRNYSQGIQPQHF,TGCAGTCCTAGGAATTATAGTCAGGGCATTCAGCCCCAGCATTTT
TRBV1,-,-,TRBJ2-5,CTSSQDGETQYF,TGCACCAGCAGCCAAGATGGCGAGACCCAGTACTTC
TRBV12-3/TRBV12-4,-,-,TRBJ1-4,CASSQGSHEKLFF,TGTGCCAGCAGTCAAGGGTCGCATGAAAAACTGTTTTTT
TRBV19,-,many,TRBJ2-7,CATSLGHEQYF,TGTGCCACCTCACTAGGTCACGAGCAGTACTTC
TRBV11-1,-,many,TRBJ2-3,CASSWTDTQYF,TGTGCCAGCAGCTGGACAGATACGCAGTATTTT
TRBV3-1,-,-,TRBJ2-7,CASSQAAAGEQYF,TGTGCCAGCAGCCAAGCAGCGGCTGGCGAGCAGTACTTC
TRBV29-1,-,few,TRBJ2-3,CSALVDTQYF,TGCAGCGCACTAGTTGATACGCAGTATTTT
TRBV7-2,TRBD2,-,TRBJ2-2,CASSLAHGASGSGTGELFF,TGTGCCAGCAGCTTAGCGCATGGGGCTAGCGGGAGTGGCACCGGGGAGCTGTTTTTT
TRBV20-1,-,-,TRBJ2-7,CSGGLNEYEQYF,TGCAGTGGGGGTCTAAATGAATACGAGCAGTACTTC
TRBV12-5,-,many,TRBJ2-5,CASSDGLGAQYF,TGTGCTAGTTCGGACGGCCTGGGGGCCCAGTACTTC
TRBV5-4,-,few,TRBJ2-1,CASSLDRTGLAQFF,TGTGCCAGCAGCTTAGACCGGACTGGCTTGGCGCAGTTCTTC
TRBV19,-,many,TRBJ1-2,CASSIDVNYGYTF,TGTGCCAGTAGTATAGATGTAAACTATGGCTACACCTTC
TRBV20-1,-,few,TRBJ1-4,CSASRGFNEKLFF,TGCAGTGCGTCCAGAGGCTTTAATGAAAAACTGTTTTTT
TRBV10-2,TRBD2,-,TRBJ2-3,CASSDRLAGDPDTQYF,TGCGCCAGCAGTGATCGACTAGCGGGAGACCCAGATACGCAGTATTTT
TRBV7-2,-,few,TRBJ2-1,CASSLVGGNEQFF,TGTGCCAGCAGCTTAGTAGGCGGAAATGAGCAGTTCTTC
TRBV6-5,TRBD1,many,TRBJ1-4,CASSSTPGTANEKLFF,TGTGCCAGCAGTTCAACTCCCGGGACAGCTAATGAAAAACTGTTTTTT
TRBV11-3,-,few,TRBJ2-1,CASSLGERGSNEQFF,TGTGCCAGCAGCTTAGGGGAGCGCGGCTCAAATGAGCAGTTCTTC
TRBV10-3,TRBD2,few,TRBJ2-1,CAISESRTREGVNEQFF,TGTGCCATCAGTGAGTCTCGAACGAGGGAGGGAGTAAATGAGCAGTTCTTC
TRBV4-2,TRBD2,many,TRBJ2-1,CASSPLVGGKSYNEQFF,TGTGCCAGCAGCCCGCTAGTGGGGGGGAAATCCTACAATGAGCAGTTCTTC
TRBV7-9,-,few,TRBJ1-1,CASSLEGDTEAFF,TGTGCCAGCAGCTTAGAGGGGGACACTGAAGCTTTCTTT
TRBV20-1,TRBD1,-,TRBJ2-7,CSAGESGTGAYEQYF,TGCAGTGCTGGGGAATCCGGGACAGGCGCCTACGAGCAGTACTTC
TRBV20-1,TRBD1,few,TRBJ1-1,CSAFTGTARNEAFF,TGCAGTGCATTCACCGGGACAGCCCGAAATGAAGCTTTCTTT